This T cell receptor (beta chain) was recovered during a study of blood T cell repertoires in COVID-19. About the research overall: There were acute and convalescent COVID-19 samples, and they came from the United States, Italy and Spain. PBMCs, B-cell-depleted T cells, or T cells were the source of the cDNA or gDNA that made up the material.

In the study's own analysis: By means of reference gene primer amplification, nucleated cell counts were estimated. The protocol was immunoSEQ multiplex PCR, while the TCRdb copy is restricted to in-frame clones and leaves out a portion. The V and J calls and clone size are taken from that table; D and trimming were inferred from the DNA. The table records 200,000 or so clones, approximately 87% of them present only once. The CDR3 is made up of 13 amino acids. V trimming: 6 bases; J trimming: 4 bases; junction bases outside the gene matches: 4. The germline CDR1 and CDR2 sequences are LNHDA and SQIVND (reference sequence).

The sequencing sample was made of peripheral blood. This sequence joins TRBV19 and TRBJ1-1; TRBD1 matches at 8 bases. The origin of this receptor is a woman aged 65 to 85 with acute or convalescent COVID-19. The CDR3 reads CASRRQGLTEAFF. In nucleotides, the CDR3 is TGTGCCAGTAGGCGACAGGGGCTCACTGAAGCTTTCTTT.